The rows below give T cell receptor beta chains drawn from one sample of a study of CD8 T cells in ankylosing spondylitis. TCRdb called the 5' RACE reads again in MiXCR, with one record for every CDR3 protein. The sample includes about 130,000 distinct CDR3 sequences, around 13% seen only once; the top ten take under 3%. The specimen sequenced was blood, either unsorted or a sorted T cell fraction (not recorded which). These receptors came from a female donor with ankylosing spondylitis or in good health (not recorded which). Each CDR3 is given with its conserved first and last residue. The order of the fields is V gene, clone size, J gene, D gene, CDR3 DNA, CDR3 protein. The D gene is left open where the match is weak. A row's size may be missing; if present it is once, few, many or a size class.

TRBV20-1,-,TRBJ2-3,TRBD2,TGCAGTGCAAAGTCGCTTACTAGCGGGGGCGCGAGTGATACGCAGTATTTT,CSAKSLTSGGASDTQYF
TRBV5-1,many,TRBJ2-3,-,TGCGCCAGCGAGGCGGTTCCTAGCACAGATACGCAGTATTTT,CASEAVPSTDTQYF
TRBV5-1,many,TRBJ1-1,-,TGCGCCAGCAAGGGAATGAACACTGAAGCTTTCTTT,CASKGMNTEAFF
TRBV20-1,few,TRBJ2-2,-,TGCAGTGCTAGAAGACCGGGACTGTCGAACACCGGGGAGCTGTTTTTT,CSARRPGLSNTGELFF
TRBV20-1,many,TRBJ1-5,-,TGCAGTGCTAGAGTGTTAGGGGCCAAGAATCAGCCCCAGCATTTT,CSARVLGAKNQPQHF
TRBV5-1,-,TRBJ2-7,-,TGCGCCAGCAGCAGGGGACCAGCCTACGAGCAGTACTTC,CASSRGPAYEQYF
TRBV10-3,-,TRBJ2-1,-,TGTGCCATCATGGACGGGTACAATGAGCAGTTCTTC,CAIMDGYNEQFF
TRBV20-1,-,TRBJ2-7,-,TGCAGTGCTGTCAAACAGGCCTACGAGCAGTACTTC,CSAVKQAYEQYF
TRBV2,many,TRBJ2-7,-,TGTGCCAGCATTCCCGCCCGTCCTAGCGAGGATATCTCTTGGGAGCAGTACTTC,CASIPARPSEDISWEQYF
TRBV20-1,few,TRBJ2-7,TRBD2,TGCAGTGCTAGAGACCTTAGCGGGTTTACCTACGAGCAGTACTTC,CSARDLSGFTYEQYF
TRBV20-1,many,TRBJ2-5,-,TGCAGTGCTAGTTGGCAGGGACAAGAGACCCAGTACTTC,CSASWQGQETQYF
TRBV11-2,many,TRBJ2-5,-,TGTGCCAGCAGCGTAGGTCGGAGGAGTGAAGAGACCCAGTACTTC,CASSVGRRSEETQYF
TRBV20-1,many,TRBJ1-1,-,TGCAGTGCTAGAGTCCCAAGCAGGAACACTGAAGCTTTCTTT,CSARVPSRNTEAFF
TRBV18,few,TRBJ2-3,-,TGTGCCAGCTCACTACAAAGCCGGGAGTCTGGAGATACGCAGTATTTT,CASSLQSRESGDTQYF
TRBV7-9,few,TRBJ2-4,TRBD1,TGTGCCAGCAGCTTACCGGACAGGGAGGAATCAAACATTCAGTACTTC,CASSLPDREESNIQYF